Here is one T cell receptor (beta chain) with its context. The clone's antigen remains unknown. Germline and junction disagree at one end, which may indicate a read error. The data were obtained in a study of STAT5B mutations in CD4+ large granular lymphocyte leukemia (dated by TCRdb to between 2021 and 2024). Concerning the study at large: Among the healthy controls, the CDR3 'QG' motif was associated with a particular HLA allele. Flow cytometry on FACSCanto II or FACSVerse confirmed that purified fractions exceeded 95% purity among lymphocytes. The study compared the TCRbeta repertoires of patients with CD4+ T-cell large granular lymphocyte leukemia against those of healthy blood donors.

The healthy controls were around 40 blood donors, and the buffy coats of these donors were supplied by the Finnish Red Cross blood service. All TCR-sequenced material derived from peripheral blood: patient blood samples and healthy donor buffy coats. Peripheral blood mononuclear cells were isolated by Ficoll-Hypaque gradient centrifugation. For the healthy controls, CD4+ cells were obtained from buffy coats by magnetic purification. The Gentra Puregene Cell and Tissue kit was used for genomic DNA extraction, and quantification was performed on a Qubit 2.0 fluorometer. Findings and caveats that apply to the study as a whole: Compared with healthy CD4+ repertoires, CD4-sorted patient repertoires appeared more clonal, and this difference remained even after the putative leukemic clones were removed. The data were not HLA-matched, and the higher clonality in CD4+ T-LGLL than in CD8+ T-LGLL could be due to the relatively small sample size. Enrichment of TRBV06-family usage was observed among the top patient clones (8/27) relative to healthy controls (2/35). Main leukemic clonotypes were private to each patient, although about 25% appeared at low frequency in other patients' non-leukemic repertoires.

Looking up the germline V gene yields CDR1 SGHNT and CDR2 YENEEA. The CDR3 starts with the cysteine, ends with the phenylalanine, and has 17 residues. Of the read, only the CDR3 DNA is kept; its 51 bases are in frame from base 1. The immunoSEQ assay at survey resolution was applied to genomic DNA for sequencing of TCRbeta rearrangements. In the authors' own workflow: In the TCR sequencing data, the smallest productive clonotype frequency that could be detected was 2.59 x 10-5. Analyses included only productive TCRbeta rearrangements, meaning complete and in-frame sequences. Sample clonality was computed as Simpson clonality in the immunoSEQ Analyzer version 3.0. Clones were grouped by frequency into very rare, small, medium, large (1-20%) or hyperexpanded (>20%) categories. Generation probabilities were estimated with OLGA 1.2.3, V-gene circos plots were generated with VDJtools, specificities were searched for in VDJdb, and CDR3 motifs were identified with GLIPH. TCRdb provides this immuneACCESS table in a form limited to in-frame rearrangements. Some clones are lacking; in checked studies, under half of them reflect an unresolved V gene, and why the rest are absent is not known. V and J calls and clone size are as listed in that table; D and trimming were resolved from the DNA. The sample yields 24,000 or so clones; 74% were counted once. The ten largest account for less than 10% of the sample.

The clonotype was recovered from a human donor in good health. The sample taken for sequencing was CD4+ T cells from blood buffy coats. Recombination joined TRBV11-3 with TRBJ2-3; 11 of the junction bases match TRBD2. The sequence in DNA is TGTGCCAGCAGCTTAGCCCGTCTAGCGGGGGGTGACAGATACGCAGTATTT. Its coded protein is CASSLARLAGGDRYAVF.